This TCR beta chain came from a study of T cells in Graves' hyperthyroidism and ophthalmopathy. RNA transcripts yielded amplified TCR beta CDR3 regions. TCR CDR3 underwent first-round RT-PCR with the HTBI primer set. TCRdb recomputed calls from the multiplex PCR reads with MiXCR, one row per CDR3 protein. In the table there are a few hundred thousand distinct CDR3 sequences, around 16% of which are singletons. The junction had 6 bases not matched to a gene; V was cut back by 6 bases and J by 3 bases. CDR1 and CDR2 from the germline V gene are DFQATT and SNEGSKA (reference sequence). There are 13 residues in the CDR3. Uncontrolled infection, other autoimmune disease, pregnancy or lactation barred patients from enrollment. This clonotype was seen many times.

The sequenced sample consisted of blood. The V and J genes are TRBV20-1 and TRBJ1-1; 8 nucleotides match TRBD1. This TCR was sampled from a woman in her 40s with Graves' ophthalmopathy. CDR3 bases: TGCAGTGCCAGGACAGGGTATGACACTGAAGCTTTCTTT. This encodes CSARTGYDTEAFF.